Listed here are 26 T cell receptor beta chains from one sample, sequenced in a study of blood T cell repertoires in COVID-19. Using immunoSEQ multiplex PCR, the repertoire was profiled, and TCRdb retains in-frame clones only, with some absent. This table has 200,000 to 250,000 clones, around nine tenths appearing once. Sequencing input: peripheral blood. The receptors were sampled from a woman in her sixties or seventies with active or convalescent COVID-19.

CDR3 coding DNA: TGTGCCAGCAGCCGGCCCAGGGGGCAAGTTCCCGAGCAGTACTTC. This codes for CASSRPRGQVPEQYF. The chain couples TRBV11-2 to TRBJ2-7; 8 bases map to TRBD1. The CDR3 extends over 15 amino acids. Germline trimming cut 5 bases from V and 6 bases from J; bases unmatched to any gene: 12. The germline V gene encodes CDR1 SGHAT and CDR2 FQNNGV.

This chain links TRBV2 with TRBJ2-3; the D gene is possibly TRBD2 (6 bases). The germline V and J ends were trimmed by 6 bases and 5 bases, with 18 bases remaining between them. The CDR3 runs to 15 residues. Per germline, CDR1 SNHLY and CDR2 FYNNEI. The CDR3 loop reads CASRWRVASGDTQYF. CDR3 in DNA: TGTGCCAGCAGGTGGAGGGTGGCATCGGGAGATACGCAGTATTTT.

V is TRBV5-1 and J is TRBJ1-5; 10 bases agree with TRBD1. The CDR3 extends over 15 amino acids. Trimming at V came to 3 bases and at J to 6 bases, leaving 6 bases not matched to a gene. Germline values: CDR1 SGHRS, CDR2 YFSETQ. For the CDR3, the DNA is TGCGCCAGCAGCTCCGGGACAGGGGAGGGTCAGCCCCAGCATTTT. Its protein product is CASSSGTGEGQPQHF.

J is TRBJ2-5 and V is TRBV7-2, with 13 positions matching TRBD2. The CDR3 runs to 18 residues. CDR1 is SGHTA and CDR2 is FQGNSA in the germline V gene. V was clipped by 4 bases and J by 5 bases; unmatched bases: 13. The CDR3 protein is CASSSKPLGLAGVETQYF. In DNA, the CDR3 is TGTGCCAGCAGCTCGAAACCTCTTGGACTAGCGGGGGTCGAGACCCAGTACTTC.

This chain joins TRBV5-1 and TRBJ2-3; 8 bases map to TRBD2. Germline CDR1 is SGHRS and CDR2 is YFSETQ. This CDR3 is 14 amino acids long. V dropped 7 bases and J dropped 6; count of bases not matched to a gene: 10. As DNA, the CDR3 is TGCGCCAGCTCCCAGCGGGGGTTGAGGGATACGCAGTATTTT. Its protein is CASSQRGLRDTQYF.

The J gene is TRBJ1-1, the V gene TRBV29-1, with unresolved D. The length of the CDR3 is 12 residues. The V end lost 6 bases, the J end lost 4 bases, and 12 bases lay between the germline ends. Germline CDR1 reads SQVTM; CDR2 reads ANQGSEA. The CDR3 DNA follows: TGCAGCGTCCGGGATTCCGGCACTGAAGCTTTCTTT. Protein product: CSVRDSGTEAFF.

The chain is built from TRBV5-4 and TRBJ1-3; D not resolved. The V gene's germline CDR1 is SGHNT and CDR2 YYREEE (reference sequence). V gave up 0 bases and J gave up 0 bases, with 13 bases separating them. The CDR3 runs to 17 residues. The CDR3 is CASSLESWADSGNTIYF. The CDR3 nucleotides are TGTGCCAGCAGCTTGGAGTCCTGGGCAGACTCTGGAAACACCATATATTTT.

The chain has TRBV5-4 and TRBJ2-3; 7 bases map to TRBD2. V lost 7 bases, J lost 0 bases, and 8 bases stayed unmatched. The CDR3 extends over 15 amino acids. CDR1 and CDR2 (germline): SGHNT, YYREEE (reference sequence). CDR3 sequence: CASGRDGGSTDTQYF. The DNA for the CDR3 is TGTGCCAGCGGTCGGGACGGGGGGAGCACAGATACGCAGTATTTT.

CDR3 loop: CASSPGTGTYEQYF. As DNA, the CDR3 is TGTGCCAGCAGCCCCGGGACAGGGACCTACGAGCAGTACTTC. The chain links TRBV9 to TRBJ2-7; 9 nucleotides line up with TRBD1. V shed 4 bases and J 2 bases; nucleotides not matched to a gene: 4. The CDR3 covers 14 residues. Germline-derived CDR1 and CDR2 are SGDLS and YYNGEE.

The CDR3 DNA sequence: TGTGCCAGCAGGGGATTTGGGACAAGGACGGATACTGAAGCTTTCTTT. Amino acids: CASRGFGTRTDTEAFF. This sequence joins TRBV2 and TRBJ1-1; D is perhaps TRBD1 (6 bases). V was clipped by 6 bases and J by 5 bases, with 22 bases between them. This CDR3 comprises 16 residues. The V gene's germline CDR1 is SNHLY and CDR2 FYNNEI. The full variable domain, with the rest looked up from reference TRBV2 and TRBJ1-1, is EPEVTQTPSHQVTQMGQEVILRCVPISNHLYFYWYRQILGQKVEFLVSFYNNEISEKSEIFDDQFSVERPDGSNFTLKIRSTKLEDSAMYFCASRGFGTRTDTEAFFGQGTRLTVV.

DNA for the CDR3: TGTGCCAGCAGTAAACTAGCGGGGAACACCGGGGAGCTGTTTTTT. This encodes CASSKLAGNTGELFF. The chain recombines TRBV27 with TRBJ2-2, with 9 bases that match TRBD2. The CDR3 spans 15 residues. Per germline, CDR1 MNHEY and CDR2 SMNVEV (reference sequence). Trimming at V came to 5 bases and at J to 1 base, leaving 2 bases not matched to a gene.

The chain joins TRBV12-3 or TRBV12-4 to TRBJ1-3; 7 bases map to TRBD1. The CDR3 is 13 residues long. J lost 4 bases, V lost 6 bases, and 3 bases had no gene match. The CDR3 DNA reads as TGTGCCAGCAGGCTGACAGGGGGAAACACCATATATTTT. It encodes CASRLTGGNTIYF.

The chain uses TRBV5-6 and TRBJ1-3; D may be TRBD1 (5 bases). Germline V gives CDR1 SGHDT, CDR2 YYEEEE. Trimming stripped 3 bases from V and 7 bases from J, with 23 bases between. The CDR3 length is 17 residues. The CDR3 coding sequence is TGTGCCAGCAGCTACTCGAGCGGGGACTGGGGGAAGAACACCATATATTTT. Its translation: CASSYSSGDWGKNTIYF.

This clone has a handful of counts. The chain uses TRBV19 and TRBJ2-3, with D tentatively TRBD2 (7 bases). V lost 8 bases and J lost 6, with 9 bases in between. CDR1 is LNHDA and CDR2 is SQIVND in the germline V gene (reference sequence). The CDR3 is made up of 11 amino acids. The CDR3 DNA reads as TGTGCCAGTGGGGGGGCGGATACGCAGTATTTT. Protein: CASGGADTQYF.

The chain has TRBV28 and TRBJ1-6; D may be TRBD1 (6 bases). Germline V CDR1 and CDR2: MDHEN, SYDVKM. The CDR3 is made up of 15 amino acids. V lost 5 bases, J lost 6 bases, and 14 bases lay in between. The CDR3 region has the DNA TGTGCCAGCAGTCAAACGCGACAGGCTAATTCACCCCTCCACTTT. As protein: CASSQTRQANSPLHF.

The gene calls are TRBV4-3 and TRBJ2-5, with 13 bases fitting TRBD2. Germline V gene lookup returns CDR1 LGHNA and CDR2 YSLEER. J gave up 7 bases and V 3 bases, and 8 bases lay outside the gene matches. The CDR3 loop spans 16 amino acids. In DNA form, the CDR3 reads TGCGCCAGCAGCCAGCGGGGACTAGCGGGACCGGGGACCCAGTACTTC. It specifies CASSQRGLAGPGTQYF.

The chain carries TRBV10-1 and TRBJ1-1, with a tentative D call TRBD1 (5 bases). CDR3 length: 13 residues. Germline CDR1 and CDR2: WNHNN and SYGVQD (reference sequence). The ends were cut back, 5 bases at V and 1 base at J, with 8 bases in the middle. CDR3 sequence reads: CASSQGTNTEAFF. The CDR3 DNA reads as TGCGCCAGCAGTCAGGGAACGAACACTGAAGCTTTCTTT.

V usage is TRBV18 and J usage is TRBJ2-3, with 7 bases identical to TRBD2. V was pared by 3 bases and J by 3 bases, with 12 bases of the junction left unmatched. Per germline, CDR1 KGHSH and CDR2 LQKENI. The CDR3 runs 17 residues. The CDR3 is CASSPKTGGRKTDTQYF. The CDR3, as DNA: TGTGCCAGCTCACCCAAAACGGGGGGACGGAAGACAGATACGCAGTATTTT.

For the CDR3, the DNA is TGTGCCAGCACCTACTCCGACAGGGCCGGGCAGTACTTC. Amino acids: CASTYSDRAGQYF. The chain links TRBV7-2 to TRBJ2-7; 7 nucleotides agree with TRBD1. CDR1 is SGHTA, CDR2 FQGNSA, per germline. The CDR3 is 13 amino acids. V lost 7 bases, J lost 9 bases, and 12 bases stayed unmatched.

To note about this clone: At one boundary the junction diverges from the germline segment, which might be a read error. The chain couples TRBV7-2 to TRBJ2-1; 7 bases match TRBD1. Germline V lookup: CDR1 SGHTA, CDR2 FQGNSA. The CDR3 runs to 15 residues. The CDR3 DNA sequence: TGTGCCAGCAGCGTAGCAGGGACAGTTAACAATGAGCAGTTCTTC. Translation: CASSVAGTVNNEQFF.

The chain employs TRBV19 and TRBJ1-1; no firm D call. CDR1 and CDR2 (germline): LNHDA, SQIVND (reference sequence). V was shortened by 8 bases and J by 4 bases, with 17 bases between the two germline ends. The CDR3 consists of 14 residues. The CDR3 loop reads CASVHIPWSTEAFF. The CDR3 DNA reads as TGTGCCAGTGTACACATACCTTGGAGCACTGAAGCTTTCTTT.

This sequence joins TRBV14 and TRBJ2-7, with TRBD1 identical over 10 bases. The CDR3 contains 15 residues. In germline, CDR1 is SGHDN, CDR2 FVKESK. V lost 4 bases and J lost 6; bases outside the gene matches: 9. The CDR3: CASSRMDRGLGEQYF. The CDR3 DNA follows: TGTGCCAGCAGCCGGATGGACAGGGGGTTGGGCGAGCAGTACTTC.

The chain recombines TRBV9 with TRBJ2-7; D may be TRBD1 (5 bases). V lost 4 bases and J lost 4, with 6 bases in between. CDR1 and CDR2 from the germline V gene are SGDLS and YYNGEE. There are 11 residues in the CDR3. CDR3 DNA sequence: TGTGCCAGCAGCCCAGGGTACGAGCAGTACTTC. It specifies CASSPGYEQYF.

The chain carries TRBV2 and TRBJ1-2; tentative D call: TRBD1 (6 bases). Germline loops: CDR1 SNHLY, CDR2 FYNNEI. Trimming removed 2 bases from V and 8 bases from J, with 15 bases in between. The CDR3 is 14 amino acids. The CDR3 nucleotides read TGTGCCAGCAGTGAATTACAGGGCAGGGCGGGCTACACCTTC. Translating it yields CASSELQGRAGYTF.

CDR3: CASSASSNRVDYGYTF. CDR3 DNA: TGTGCCAGCAGCGCATCCTCGAACAGGGTGGACTATGGCTACACCTTC. The chain has TRBV9 and TRBJ1-2; D perhaps matches TRBD1 (6 bases). This CDR3 contains 16 residues. Germline assignment: CDR1 SGDLS and CDR2 YYNGEE. The germline V and J ends were trimmed by 3 bases and 3 bases, with 18 bases remaining between them. Variable domain in full (rest from reference TRBV9 and TRBJ1-2): DSGVTQTPKHLITATGQRVTLRCSPRSGDLSVYWYQQSLDQGLQFLIQYYNGEERAKGNILERFSAQQFPDLHSELNLSSLELGDSALYFCASSASSNRVDYGYTFGSGTRLTVV.

The CDR3 DNA reads as TGTGCCAGCAGTGGGGGCCGAGCCTACGAGCAGTACTTC. Translating gives CASSGGRAYEQYF. The chain is built from TRBV6-6 and TRBJ2-7; TRBD1 might be the D (6 bases). The CDR3 loop spans 13 amino acids. In germline, CDR1 is MNHNY, CDR2 SVGAGI (reference sequence). The V end lost 5 bases, the J end lost 2 bases, and 10 bases lay between the germline ends.